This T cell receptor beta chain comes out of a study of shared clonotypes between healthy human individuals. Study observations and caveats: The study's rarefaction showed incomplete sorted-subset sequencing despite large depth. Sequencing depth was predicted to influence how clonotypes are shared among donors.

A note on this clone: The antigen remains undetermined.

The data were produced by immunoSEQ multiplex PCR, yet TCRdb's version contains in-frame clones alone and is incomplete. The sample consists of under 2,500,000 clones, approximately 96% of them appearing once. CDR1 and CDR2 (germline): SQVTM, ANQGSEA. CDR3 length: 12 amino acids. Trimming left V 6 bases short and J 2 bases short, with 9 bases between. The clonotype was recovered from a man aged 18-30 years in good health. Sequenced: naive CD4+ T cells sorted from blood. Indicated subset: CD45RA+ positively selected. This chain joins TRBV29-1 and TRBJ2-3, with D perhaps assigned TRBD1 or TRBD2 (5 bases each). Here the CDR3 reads CSVVGTTDTQYF. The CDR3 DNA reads TGCAGCGTAGTCGGGACCACAGATACGCAGTATTTT.